Shown below are 29 T cell receptor beta chains from a single sample sequenced in a study of T-cell memory formation after mild COVID-19. TCRdb reprocessed the 5' RACE reads via MiXCR and lists one record per CDR3 protein. This sample has around 310,000 distinct CDR3 sequences, with around 20% found just once. What was sequenced was PBMCs or a T cell subset sorted from them (not recorded which). Source of these receptors: a man aged 18 to 30 who had mild COVID-19 (a few samples of this study predate the infection). Cell type and time point are not known.

In regard to this clonotype: The germline gene is not matched at one end of the junction; a read error may be the cause. The V and J genes are TRBV5-5 and TRBJ2-1, with a tentative D call TRBD2 (5 bases). The CDR3 is 17 amino acids. Per germline, CDR1 SGHKS and CDR2 YYEKEE (reference sequence). CDR3 DNA sequence: TGTGCCAGCAGCTTGTCCACGGACTTAAGCTCCTACAATGAGCGGTTCTTC. Amino acids: CASSLSTDLSSYNERFF.

This clonotype has a handful of counts. The rearrangement links TRBV5-6 to TRBJ1-2, with TRBD1 identical over 9 bases. The CDR3 sequence is 18 residues long. CDR1 SGHDT and CDR2 YYEEEE come from the germline V gene. The V gene end was trimmed by 5 bases and the J gene end by 4 bases; junction bases not matched to a gene: 18. The chain's CDR3 is CASSLIGLQGARPYGYTF. The CDR3 nucleotides are TGTGCCAGCAGTTTGATAGGATTACAGGGGGCGAGACCCTATGGCTACACCTTC. Based on the CDR3 plus reference TRBV5-6 and TRBJ1-2, the full variable domain is DAGVTQSPTHLIKTRGQQVTLRCSPKSGHDTVSWYQQALGQGPQFIFQYYEEEERQRGNFPDRFSGHQFPNYSSELNVNALLLGDSALYLCASSLIGLQGARPYGYTFGSGTRLTVV.

This clonotype was counted at least ten times. CDR3 coding DNA: TGTGCCAGCAGCCCGGGACCTTGGAATGAGCAGTTCTTC. As protein: CASSPGPWNEQFF. The rearrangement links TRBV7-9 to TRBJ2-1; D assignment may be TRBD1 or TRBD2 (5 bases each). The CDR3 sequence is 13 residues long. The germline V gene encodes CDR1 SEHNR and CDR2 FQNEAQ (reference sequence). The V end lost 5 bases, the J end lost 7 bases, and 12 bases lay between the germline ends. Full variable domain (rest looked up from reference TRBV7-9 and TRBJ2-1): DTGVSQNPRHKITKRGQNVTFRCDPISEHNRLYWYRQTLGQGPEFLTYFQNEAQLEKSRLLSDRFSAERPKGSFSTLEIQRTEQGDSAMYLCASSPGPWNEQFFGPGTRLTVL.

This clonotype was picked up a small number of times. This sequence joins TRBV11-2 and TRBJ2-7; 8 bases are shared with TRBD1. The CDR3 sequence is 15 residues long. J was trimmed by 7 bases and V by 4 bases; bases with no gene match: 12. Germline values: CDR1 SGHAT, CDR2 FQNNGV. This CDR3 is CASSSLRDRSLEQYF. CDR3 in DNA: TGTGCCAGCAGCTCCCTCCGGGACAGGTCCTTGGAGCAGTACTTC.

J is TRBJ2-3 and V is TRBV7-9; TRBD2 agrees at 8 bases. V trimming: 5 bases; J trimming: 2 bases; junction bases outside the gene matches: 3. This CDR3 is 14 amino acids long. Germline CDR1 is SEHNR and CDR2 is FQNEAQ (reference sequence). CDR3 sequence (DNA): TGTGCCAGCAGCGCGACTAGCGTCACAGATACGCAGTATTTT. It encodes CASSATSVTDTQYF.

This sequence joins TRBV7-2 and TRBJ2-5; 11 bases are a match to TRBD2. Germline lookup yields CDR1 SGHTA and CDR2 FQGNSA. The junction had 6 bases not matched to a gene; V was cut back by 4 bases and J by 2 bases. The CDR3 extends over 16 amino acids. The CDR3 loop is CASSWASGGPQETQYF. CDR3 in DNA: TGTGCCAGCAGCTGGGCTAGCGGGGGGCCGCAAGAGACCCAGTACTTC. The full variable domain, its missing parts supplied by reference TRBV7-2 and TRBJ2-5, is GAGVSQSPSNKVTEKGKDVELRCDPISGHTALYWYRQSLGQGLEFLIYFQGNSAPDKSGLPSDRFSAERTGGSVSTLTIQRTQQEDSAVYLCASSWASGGPQETQYFGPGTRLLVL.

This clonotype came up once. V usage is TRBV4-2 and J usage is TRBJ1-2; D might be TRBD1 (5 bases). Germline V gives CDR1 LGHNA, CDR2 YNFKEQ. The CDR3 has 16 residues. V lost 4 bases and J lost 5, with 20 bases in between. CDR3 protein: CASSRTIQDADYGYTF. CDR3 DNA: TGTGCCAGCAGCCGAACTATACAGGACGCGGATTATGGCTACACCTTC.

The gene calls are TRBV5-6 and TRBJ2-2; the D call may be TRBD1 or TRBD2 (5 bases each). The V end was cut by 1 base, the J end by 5 bases, with 12 bases between. Germline-derived CDR1 and CDR2 are SGHDT and YYEEEE. The CDR3 contains 15 residues. CDR3 amino acids: CASSLRGLGTGELFF. CDR3 sequence (DNA): TGTGCCAGCAGCTTGCGGGGCCTCGGGACCGGGGAGCTGTTTTTT.

The chain links TRBV5-1 to TRBJ2-2; D unresolved. V lost 4 bases, J lost 7 bases, and 14 bases lay in between. This CDR3 has 14 amino acids. The germline V gene has CDR1 SGHRS and CDR2 YFSETQ. CDR3 in DNA: TGCGCCAGCAGCCCCGCTGTTTTCAGCGGGGAGCTGTTTTTT. This gives the protein CASSPAVFSGELFF.

This clonotype was counted only a few times. J is TRBJ2-3 and V is TRBV11-1; D unclear. V was pared by 8 bases and J by 3 bases, with 6 bases between. Germline values: CDR1 SGHAT, CDR2 FQDESV (reference sequence). The CDR3 covers 11 residues. CDR3 amino acids: CASAQTDTQYF. The CDR3 coding sequence is TGTGCCAGCGCCCAGACAGATACGCAGTATTTT.

The V gene is TRBV12-3 or TRBV12-4, the J gene TRBJ2-7; no clear D. Trimming pared 3 bases from V and 3 bases from J, leaving 12 bases between. This CDR3 contains 14 residues. CDR3 sequence: CASSFRISLYEQYF. The DNA of the CDR3 is TGTGCCAGCAGTTTCAGGATTAGCCTCTACGAGCAGTACTTC.

This clonotype was counted many times. The chain has TRBV7-2 and TRBJ2-5; D is unresolved. Germline V lookup: CDR1 SGHTA, CDR2 FQGNSA. The V gene lost 6 bases and the J gene lost 4 bases, with 6 bases spanning the gap. CDR3 length equals 11 residues. CDR3 amino acids: CASSLLETQYF. The CDR3 nucleotides are TGTGCCAGCAGTTTGTTAGAGACCCAGTACTTC.

The chain couples TRBV6-5 to TRBJ2-1; D possibly corresponds to TRBD2 (5 bases). The CDR3 length is 15 residues. Trimming took 2 bases from V and 0 from J, leaving 8 bases between them. Germline values: CDR1 MNHEY, CDR2 SVGAGI. The CDR3 DNA reads as TGTGCCAGCAGTTACGGACTGGGCTCCTACAATGAGCAGTTCTTC. Translated: CASSYGLGSYNEQFF.

V and J are TRBV4-3 and TRBJ1-6, with TRBD1 matching 7 bases. The V segment lost 4 bases and the J segment 7 bases; nucleotides outside the gene matches: 4. CDR1 and CDR2 (germline): LGHNA, YSLEER. The CDR3 totals 14 residues. The DNA of the CDR3 is TGCGCCAGCAGCCGGGACAGACGCAATTCACCCCTCCACTTT. This encodes CASSRDRRNSPLHF.

This clonotype was seen a single time. The chain employs TRBV7-3 and TRBJ2-5; D is perhaps TRBD1 (5 bases). Trimming removed 3 bases from V and 6 bases from J, with 26 bases in between. The CDR3 is made up of 18 amino acids. The germline CDR1 and CDR2 sequences are SGHTA and FQGTGA. CDR3 in DNA: TGTGCCAGCAGCTTGGGCTCTCTCGGACAACCCCAGACGAAGACCCAGTACTTC. As protein: CASSLGSLGQPQTKTQYF.

V usage is TRBV24-1 and J usage is TRBJ2-1; D ambiguous. The CDR3 sequence is 12 residues long. Trimming removed 7 bases from V and 8 bases from J, with 11 bases in between. Germline V lookup: CDR1 KGHDR, CDR2 SFDVKD. This CDR3 reads CATRADGDEQFF. The CDR3, as DNA: TGTGCCACCAGGGCGGACGGAGATGAGCAGTTCTTC.

J is TRBJ2-7 and V is TRBV28; D unresolved. Germline loops: CDR1 MDHEN, CDR2 SYDVKM. Trimming cost V 5 bases and J 0 bases, with 11 bases left between them. This CDR3 is built from 14 residues. CDR3 coding DNA: TGTGCCAGCAGTCGATCCCCGGGCTCCTACGAGCAGTACGTC. Its translation is CASSRSPGSYEQYV.

This chain connects TRBV18 to TRBJ1-3, with D unclear. The germline gives CDR1 KGHSH, CDR2 LQKENI. V lost 6 bases, J lost 3 bases, and 12 bases lay in between. The CDR3 spans 14 residues. The CDR3 nucleotides are TGTGCCAGCTCCGGGTCGATGGGTGGAAACACCATATATTTT. It codes for CASSGSMGGNTIYF. Full variable domain (outside the CDR3, taken from reference TRBV18 and TRBJ1-3): NAGVMQNPRHLVRRRGQEARLRCSPMKGHSHVYWYRQLPEEGLKFMVYLQKENIIDESGMPKERFSAEFPKEGPSILRIQQVVRGDSAAYFCASSGSMGGNTIYFGEGSWLTVV.

The chain couples TRBV7-9 to TRBJ1-5, with D perhaps matching TRBD1 (5 bases). The germline CDR1 and CDR2 sequences are SEHNR and FQNEAQ (reference sequence). The CDR3 contains 11 residues. Between the trimmed V and J ends, which lost 5 bases and 12 bases, there was a span of 11 bases. CDR3 bases: TGTGCCAGCAGCACCGGGACGCTCCAGCATTTT. Encoded protein: CASSTGTLQHF.

This clonotype has a count of ten or more. The chain links TRBV20-1 to TRBJ1-2; unclear D gene. This CDR3 is 17 amino acids long. V gave up 5 bases and J gave up 0 bases, with 22 bases separating them. Germline CDR1 DFQATT, CDR2 SNEGSKA (reference sequence). The CDR3: CSAPLRVRDAANYGYTF. CDR3 nucleotide sequence: TGCAGTGCTCCCCTGAGGGTCAGAGACGCAGCTAACTATGGCTACACCTTC.

The table lists this clonotype with a few counts. V usage is TRBV5-1 and J usage is TRBJ2-3, with 7 bases lining up with TRBD2. The CDR3 is 16 residues long. Germline V gene lookup returns CDR1 SGHRS and CDR2 YFSETQ. J gave up 6 bases and V 4 bases, and 14 bases lay outside the gene matches. CDR3 nucleotide sequence: TGCGCCAGCAGCCCCGCTGCGGCGGGGGTGTCGGATACGCAGTATTTT. As protein: CASSPAAAGVSDTQYF.

This clonotype was picked up a small number of times. The chain links TRBV18 to TRBJ2-1; TRBD2 aligns across 13 bases. The CDR3 length is 15 residues. Germline trimming cut 3 bases from V and 8 bases from J; bases unmatched to any gene: 4. CDR1 KGHSH and CDR2 LQKENI come from the germline V gene. As DNA, the CDR3 is TGTGCCAGCTCACCGACTAGCGGGGGGATCGATGAGCAGTTCTTC. Translated: CASSPTSGGIDEQFF.

The V gene is TRBV5-1, the J gene TRBJ2-7; D is unclear. Germline V gene data show CDR1 as SGHRS and CDR2 as YFSETQ. The V end lost 3 bases, the J end lost 1 base, and 11 bases lay between the germline ends. The CDR3 has 14 amino acids. The CDR3 reads CASSSSVGSYEQYF. The CDR3 coding sequence is TGCGCCAGCAGCTCCTCGGTGGGTTCCTACGAGCAGTACTTC.

The rearrangement joins TRBV7-3 to TRBJ2-1; maybe TRBD2 (5 bases). The germline V gene has CDR1 SGHTA and CDR2 FQGTGA. The V gene lost 4 bases and the J gene lost 8 bases, with 15 bases spanning the gap. The CDR3 contains 14 residues. The CDR3 region is CASSSREDGDEQFF. DNA of the CDR3: TGTGCCAGCAGCTCCCGGGAAGACGGAGATGAGCAGTTCTTC. The full variable domain, with the rest looked up from reference TRBV7-3 and TRBJ2-1, is GAGVSQTPSNKVTEKGKYVELRCDPISGHTALYWYRQSLGQGPEFLIYFQGTGAADDSGLPNDRFFAVRPEGSVSTLKIQRTERGDSAVYLCASSSREDGDEQFFGPGTRLTVL.

The CDR3 loop reads CASSFWPRTDTQYF. The CDR3, as DNA: TGCGCCAGCAGCTTCTGGCCTCGGACAGATACGCAGTATTTT. The chain joins TRBV5-1 to TRBJ2-3; no firm D call. The V gene's germline CDR1 is SGHRS and CDR2 YFSETQ. This CDR3 is 14 amino acids long. V lost 2 bases and J 3 bases, leaving 10 bases between the germline ends.

This sequence joins TRBV29-1 and TRBJ2-5; TRBD2 matches at 9 bases. V gave up 4 bases and J gave up 5 bases; unmatched junction bases: 2. There are 12 residues in the CDR3. Per germline, CDR1 SQVTM and CDR2 ANQGSEA. In DNA form, the CDR3 reads TGCAGCGTTGGACTAGCGGATGAGACCCAGTACTTC. This sequence encodes CSVGLADETQYF.

This clonotype was detected a few times. The chain couples TRBV7-2 to TRBJ2-1; 7 nucleotides match TRBD2. Looked up from germline, CDR1 is SGHTA and CDR2 is FQGNSA. V shed 2 bases, J shed 10 bases, and the junction held 2 bases outside the gene matches. The CDR3 spans 12 residues. The CDR3 loop reads CASSLIAGEQFF. The CDR3 DNA reads as TGTGCCAGCAGCTTAATAGCGGGCGAGCAGTTCTTC.

Regarding this clonotype: At one of its ends the junction is not consistent with the germline gene, which may arise from a read error. The rearrangement joins TRBV13 to TRBJ1-1, with D tentatively TRBD1 (5 bases). CDR3 length equals 13 residues. Germline V gives CDR1 PRHDT, CDR2 FYEKMQ (reference sequence). The DNA of the CDR3 is TGTGCCAGCAGCCTCGGGCCCGGGACGGGGCGGACCTTT. The encoded protein is CASSLGPGTGRTF.

The rearrangement joins TRBV29-1 to TRBJ2-5; the match to TRBD1 covers 7 bases. Trimming at V came to 4 bases and at J to 4 bases, leaving 0 bases not matched to a gene. The germline CDR1 and CDR2 sequences are SQVTM and ANQGSEA. CDR3 length: 11 amino acids. CDR3 bases: TGCAGCGTTGCAGGGGGAGAGACCCAGTACTTC. Protein: CSVAGGETQYF.